This T cell receptor beta chain was observed in a study of blood T cells in healthy people across ages. Combining a sample-barcoded 5' primer with a J-beta primer mix, a second PCR ran for about 7 to 12 cycles. Paired-end reads containing CDR3 totaled no fewer than 3 million for each sample. TCRdb reprocessed the 5' RACE reads via MiXCR and lists one record per CDR3 protein. The sample lists about 940,000 distinct CDR3 sequences, around 48% occurring once. This CDR3 contains 16 residues. CDR1 and CDR2 (germline): MNHNS, SASEGT. V gave up 4 bases and J gave up 2 bases; unmatched junction bases: 4. This clonotype was detected a few times.

This sequence was found in a man aged 25-45 years in good health. The sequenced sample was blood. The J gene is TRBJ2-3, the V gene TRBV6-1; TRBD2 matches at 12 bases. The CDR3, as DNA: TGTGCCAGCAGTGGTCGGACTAGCGGGGCCACAGATACGCAGTATTTT. It encodes CASSGRTSGATDTQYF.